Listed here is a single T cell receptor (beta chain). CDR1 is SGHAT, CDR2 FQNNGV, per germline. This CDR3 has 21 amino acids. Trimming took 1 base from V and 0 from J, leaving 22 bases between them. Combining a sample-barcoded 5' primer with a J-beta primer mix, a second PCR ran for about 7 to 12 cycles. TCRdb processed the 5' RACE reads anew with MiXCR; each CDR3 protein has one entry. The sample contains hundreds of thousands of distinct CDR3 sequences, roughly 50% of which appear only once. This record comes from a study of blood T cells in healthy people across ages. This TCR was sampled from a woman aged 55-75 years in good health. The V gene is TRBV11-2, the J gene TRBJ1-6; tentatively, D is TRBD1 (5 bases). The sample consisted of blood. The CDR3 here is CASSLGSDSSHISSYNSPLHF. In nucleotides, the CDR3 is TGTGCCAGCAGCTTAGGGTCCGACAGCTCCCATATTAGCTCCTATAATTCACCCCTCCACTTT.